This entry lists 18 T cell receptor beta chains sequenced from one sample in a study of blood T cell repertoires in COVID-19. TCRdb keeps only in-frame clones here, not all; method: immunoSEQ multiplex PCR. The sample consists of 250,000 to 300,000 clones, just under 90% of them appearing once. Sequenced: peripheral blood. The receptor set was obtained from a woman aged 25 to 39 with COVID-19, enrolled during active disease.

The chain recombines TRBV7-2 with TRBJ2-4; 8 nucleotides match TRBD2. In germline, CDR1 is SGHTA, CDR2 FQGNSA. Germline trimming cut 6 bases from V and 3 bases from J; bases unmatched to any gene: 7. The CDR3 runs to 15 residues. The CDR3 region has the DNA TGTGCCAGCAGTCCGGGGGGGTCCGGCAAAAACATTCAGTACTTC. Translated: CASSPGGSGKNIQYF.

The chain recombines TRBV4-1 with TRBJ2-2; D perhaps matches TRBD1 (6 bases). This CDR3 spans 16 amino acids. Germline CDR1 reads MGHRA; CDR2 reads YSYEKL. V was pared by 4 bases and J by 5 bases, with 17 bases between. This CDR3 is CASSLSGQIYTGELFF. CDR3 bases: TGCGCCAGCAGCCTGTCCGGACAGATCTATACCGGGGAGCTGTTTTTT.

The chain carries TRBV10-3 and TRBJ1-2; 7 nucleotides match TRBD1. The CDR3 is made up of 13 amino acids. Losses at the gene ends were 0 bases for V and 14 bases for J; bases not matched to a gene: 9. Germline V lookup: CDR1 ENHRY, CDR2 SYGVKD. Here the CDR3 reads CAISESRDSLKTF. In DNA, the CDR3 is TGTGCCATCAGTGAGTCGCGGGACAGCCTCAAGACCTTC.

V usage is TRBV5-1 and J usage is TRBJ1-2; D possibly corresponds to TRBD1 (6 bases). Per germline, CDR1 SGHRS and CDR2 YFSETQ. Trimming stripped 3 bases from V and 2 bases from J, with 29 bases between. The CDR3 sequence is 20 residues long. The CDR3 DNA reads as TGCGCCAGCAGCTACGACGTCCCGGAGACAGGAGAACGATTCAACTATGGCTACACCTTC. Translated: CASSYDVPETGERFNYGYTF.

This sequence joins TRBV5-6 and TRBJ1-1; 8 bases are shared with TRBD1. Germline V lookup: CDR1 SGHDT, CDR2 YYEEEE. V lost 3 bases, J lost 1 base, and 2 bases stayed unmatched. This CDR3 is built from 14 residues. The CDR3, as DNA: TGTGCCAGCAGCTGGGGACAGGCGAACACTGAAGCTTTCTTT. Amino acid sequence: CASSWGQANTEAFF.

This chain joins TRBV19 and TRBJ2-1; D perhaps matches TRBD2 (6 bases). V was shortened by 8 bases and J by 8 bases, with 13 bases between the two germline ends. The CDR3 sequence is 12 residues long. The germline CDR1 and CDR2 sequences are LNHDA and SQIVND (reference sequence). CDR3: CASGGVTYEQFF. CDR3 bases: TGTGCCAGTGGCGGGGTTACCTATGAGCAGTTCTTC.

This chain uses TRBV18 with TRBJ1-6; no clear D. Germline-derived CDR1 and CDR2 are KGHSH and LQKENI. Trimming pared 1 base from V and 9 bases from J, leaving 10 bases between. This CDR3 comprises 14 residues. CDR3 region: CASSPRGVTSPLHF. The CDR3 DNA follows: TGTGCCAGCTCACCACGGGGAGTGACTTCACCCCTCCACTTT.

The chain recombines TRBV28 with TRBJ2-7, with 8 bases that match TRBD2. Germline CDR1 MDHEN, CDR2 SYDVKM. Unmatched junction bases numbered 11, after V lost 1 base and J lost 6 bases. This CDR3 region has 16 residues. The CDR3 DNA reads as TGTGCCAGCAGTTTATCCGGGCGGGGGGCATCTCGCGAGCAGTACTTC. This encodes CASSLSGRGASREQYF. Complete variable domain (other parts from reference TRBV28 and TRBJ2-7): DVKVTQSSRYLVKRTGEKVFLECVQDMDHENMFWYRQDPGLGLRLIYFSYDVKMKEKGDIPEGYSVSREKKERFSLILESASTNQTSMYLCASSLSGRGASREQYFGPGTRLTVT.

CDR3 coding DNA: TGTGCCAGCAGCCAACGGACAGGCCCGTACGAGCAGTACTTC. It yields the protein CASSQRTGPYEQYF. The chain has TRBV5-4 and TRBJ2-7, with 7 bases that match TRBD1. This CDR3 has 14 amino acids. Trimming cost V 4 bases and J 4 bases; bases outside gene matches: 8. From germline, CDR1 is SGHNT and CDR2 YYREEE (reference sequence).

V is TRBV5-1 and J is TRBJ2-4; the D gene is possibly TRBD2 (5 bases). The V end was cut by 4 bases, the J end by 2 bases, with 7 bases between. The CDR3 loop spans 13 amino acids. CDR1 SGHRS and CDR2 YFSETQ come from the germline V gene. This CDR3 reads CASSIGTKNIQYF. The CDR3 coding sequence is TGCGCCAGCAGCATCGGGACCAAAAACATTCAGTACTTC.

CDR3 residues: CASSQLGPADGYTF. Here the CDR3 DNA reads TGCGCCAGCAGCCAATTGGGTCCGGCGGATGGCTACACCTTC. The chain links TRBV4-1 to TRBJ1-2; D not resolved. The CDR3 spans 14 residues. In germline, CDR1 is MGHRA, CDR2 YSYEKL. Between the trimmed V and J ends, which lost 2 bases and 6 bases, there was a span of 13 bases.

This chain links TRBV28 with TRBJ1-3, with a tentative D call TRBD1 (5 bases). Deletions cut 6 bases from V and 0 bases from J, with 18 bases between. Germline values: CDR1 MDHEN, CDR2 SYDVKM. This CDR3 spans 17 amino acids. CDR3 DNA sequence: TGTGCCAGCAGACCGGTGCTGACAGCCGACTCTGGAAACACCATATATTTT. Encoded protein: CASRPVLTADSGNTIYF.

This sequence joins TRBV18 and TRBJ2-7, with 8 positions matching TRBD1. The CDR3 sequence is 15 residues long. Germline lookup yields CDR1 KGHSH and CDR2 LQKENI. Trimming took 5 bases from V and 5 from J; bases not matched to a gene: 11. CDR3 in amino acids: CASSVHRGLGDEQYF. Written as DNA, the CDR3 is TGTGCCAGCTCAGTACACAGGGGGTTGGGCGACGAGCAGTACTTC.

The V call is TRBV2, the J call TRBJ1-5; 8 bases line up with TRBD1. The CDR3 has 14 residues. CDR1 and CDR2 from the germline V gene are SNHLY and FYNNEI. With V trimmed by 7 bases and J by 2 bases, 4 bases remained unmatched. This CDR3 reads CASKQGGGNQPQHF. Written as DNA, the CDR3 is TGTGCCAGCAAACAGGGGGGTGGCAATCAGCCCCAGCATTTT.

The rearrangement uses TRBV19 and TRBJ1-1; D unclear. This CDR3 has 13 residues. The V end lost 3 bases, the J end lost 5 bases, and 10 bases lay between the germline ends. CDR1 is LNHDA, CDR2 SQIVND, per germline (reference sequence). In DNA, the CDR3 is TGTGCCAGTAGTATCGGGGTCGGGACTGAAGCTTTCTTT. It codes for CASSIGVGTEAFF.

The chain has TRBV24-1 and TRBJ2-3; D might be TRBD1 (5 bases). CDR3 length: 17 residues. Germline values: CDR1 KGHDR, CDR2 SFDVKD. V was shortened by 4 bases and J by 5 bases, with 21 bases between the two germline ends. The CDR3 DNA sequence: TGTGCCACCAGTGAATCGCCAGGGATGGGGCAGAAAGATACGCAGTATTTT. Encoded protein: CATSESPGMGQKDTQYF.

This chain connects TRBV6-5 to TRBJ2-7, with TRBD1 matching over 7 bases. Per germline, CDR1 MNHEY and CDR2 SVGAGI. J gave up 5 bases and V 2 bases, and 3 bases lay outside the gene matches. CDR3 size: 13 residues. The CDR3 loop reads CASSYIGGDEQYF. CDR3 bases: TGTGCCAGCAGTTACATAGGGGGCGACGAGCAGTACTTC.

The chain recombines TRBV2 with TRBJ2-7; 10 bases fit TRBD1. V dropped 3 bases and J dropped 4; count of bases not matched to a gene: 6. This CDR3 has 15 amino acids. Germline values: CDR1 SNHLY, CDR2 FYNNEI. The CDR3, as DNA: TGTGCCAGCAGTGATCAGGGACAGGGGTTATACGAGCAGTACTTC. It is translated as CASSDQGQGLYEQYF.